A selection of T cell receptor beta chains follows, all from one sample in a study of T cell repertoires in cytomegalovirus infection. Their target antigens are unknown. TCRdb reprocessed the reads with MiXCR, giving one entry per CDR3 protein. The data hold about 700,000 distinct CDR3 sequences, with about 30% observed a single time. The sequencing here drew on cultured PBMCs, taken from culture after CMV antigen stimulation. The receptors come from a human donor in good health (CMV status not recorded). Some clones in this sample may be carry-over from other donors' samples. CDR3s include the opening cysteine and the closing phenylalanine or tryptophan. A D gene is named only where the DNA matches it firmly. Where a row states a size, it is once, few, many or the class of an expanded clone; other rows omit it.

>TRBJ2-7|few|TRBV6-1|TRBD1
CASSETGGSYEQYF
TGTGCCAGCAGTGAAACAGGGGGTAGCTACGAGCAGTACTTC
>TRBJ2-7|-|TRBV14|-
CASSPATGGYEQYF
TGTGCCAGCAGCCCTGCGACCGGGGGATACGAGCAGTACTTC
>TRBJ2-3|-|TRBV7-9|TRBD2
CASSYGGRGTTDTQYF
TGTGCCAGCAGTTACGGTGGGCGGGGGACCACAGATACGCAGTATTTT
>TRBJ2-2|once|TRBV27|TRBD2
CASSSPGLAGVSTGELFF
TGTGCCAGCAGCTCCCCAGGACTAGCGGGAGTTTCCACCGGGGAGCTGTTTTTT
>TRBJ1-2|few|TRBV12-3/TRBV12-4|TRBD1
CASSFGGQDSGYTF
TGTGCCAGCAGTTTCGGTGGACAGGATAGTGGCTACACCTTC
>TRBJ2-3|many|TRBV7-6|TRBD2
CASSNRLAASTDTQYF
TGTGCCAGCAGCAACAGACTAGCGGCTAGCACAGATACGCAGTATTTT
>TRBJ2-7|-|TRBV5-6|-
CASSLVSRGFVYEQYF
TGTGCCAGCAGCTTGGTCTCTAGAGGGTTCGTGTACGAGCAGTACTTC
>TRBJ2-3|few|TRBV28|TRBD2
CASRIHLAGGTDTQYF
TGTGCCAGCCGAATCCATTTAGCGGGGGGCACAGATACGCAGTATTTT
>TRBJ2-1|few|TRBV20-1|TRBD2
CSARLAGPYNEQFF
TGCAGTGCTAGACTAGCGGGACCCTACAATGAGCAGTTCTTC
>TRBJ1-4|-|TRBV2|-
CASSGGLGEKLFF
TGTGCCAGCAGTGGGGGGCTTGGCGAAAAACTGTTTTTT
>TRBJ2-3|-|TRBV20-1|-
CSAPPTGGTDTQYF
TGCAGTGCCCCCCCGACAGGAGGCACAGATACGCAGTATTTT
>TRBJ1-5|-|TRBV19|-
CASSIKRGHQPQHF
TGTGCCAGTAGTATAAAAAGGGGACATCAGCCCCAGCATTTT
>TRBJ1-1|few|TRBV7-2|TRBD1
CASSLQQGATEAFF
TGTGCCAGCAGCTTACAACAGGGGGCCACTGAAGCTTTCTTT
>TRBJ2-7|-|TRBV27|-
CASRDPTNF
TGTGCCAGCCGCGACCCTACAAACTTC
>TRBJ2-4|-|TRBV12-3/TRBV12-4|-
CASSLMRARRHIQYF
TGTGCCAGCAGCCTAATGCGGGCGCGGAGACACATTCAGTACTTC
>TRBJ2-3|few|TRBV2|TRBD1
CASTGTETTDTQYF
TGTGCCAGCACCGGGACAGAAACCACAGATACGCAGTATTTT
>TRBJ2-3|-|TRBV6-2/TRBV6-3|TRBD1
CASSPSQGAPRDTQYF
TGTGCCAGCAGCCCCTCCCAGGGGGCGCCGCGGGATACGCAGTATTTT
>TRBJ2-7|many|TRBV7-9|-
CASSIRYEQYF
TGTGCCAGCTCAATTAGGTACGAGCAGTACTTC
>TRBJ2-5|few|TRBV7-2|-
CASSQKGGGRGETQYF
TGTGCCAGCAGCCAGAAGGGTGGGGGCCGGGGGGAGACCCAGTACTTC
>TRBJ1-5|many|TRBV7-2|-
CASSWAGPNQPQHF
TGTGCCAGCAGCTGGGCAGGGCCCAATCAGCCCCAGCATTTT
>TRBJ1-1|many|TRBV7-6|TRBD1
CASSLRTGGTEAFF
TGTGCCAGCAGCCTTCGGACAGGGGGCACTGAAGCTTTCTTT
>TRBJ2-2|many|TRBV11-2|-
CASSATKDLSTGELFF
TGTGCCAGCAGCGCGACGAAGGACCTATCTACCGGGGAGCTGTTTTTT
>TRBJ2-7|-|TRBV6-2/TRBV6-3|TRBD1
CASSEVQGYSYEQYF
TGTGCCAGCAGTGAAGTACAGGGGTACTCCTACGAGCAGTACTTC
>TRBJ2-7|few|TRBV12-3/TRBV12-4|-
CASSPPLISYEQYF
TGTGCCAGCAGTCCCCCCCTCATCTCCTACGAGCAGTACTTC
>TRBJ2-7|-|TRBV5-4|TRBD2
CASRGPGLLIEQYF
TGTGCCAGCAGGGGACCGGGACTATTGATCGAGCAGTACTTC
>TRBJ2-7|once|TRBV12-3/TRBV12-4|TRBD2
CASSLVAGGSRGEQYF
TGTGCCAGCAGTTTAGTAGCGGGAGGCTCCCGAGGCGAGCAGTACTTC
>TRBJ2-5|many|TRBV7-2|-
CASSAYKTGGETQYF
TGTGCCAGCAGCGCATACAAGACTGGAGGAGAGACCCAGTACTTC
>TRBJ1-5|many|TRBV7-2|-
CASSALHQPQHF
TGTGCCAGCAGCGCACTTCATCAGCCCCAGCATTTT
>TRBJ2-2|-|TRBV6-1|-
CASSERGGNTGELFF
TGTGCCAGCAGTGAAAGGGGGGGAAACACCGGGGAGCTGTTTTTT
>TRBJ1-5|-|TRBV15|-
CATSRDLGVGQPQHF
TGTGCCACCAGCAGAGATCTTGGGGTTGGCCAGCCCCAGCATTTT
>TRBJ1-5|-|TRBV15|-
CATSAQANQPQHF
TGTGCCACCAGCGCGCAGGCAAATCAGCCCCAGCATTTT
>TRBJ1-2|-|TRBV6-2/TRBV6-3|-
CASRNSGGSYGYTF
TGTGCCAGTCGAAACAGTGGGGGGTCCTATGGCTACACCTTC
>TRBJ1-2|-|TRBV6-8|-
CASGVASNYGYTF
TGTGCCAGCGGGGTAGCCTCTAACTATGGCTACACCTTC
>TRBJ2-7|-|TRBV7-2|-
CASSWWGAYYEQYF
TGTGCCAGCAGCTGGTGGGGGGCCTACTACGAGCAGTACTTC
>TRBJ1-6|-|TRBV4-1|-
CASSQAVSPLHF
TGCGCCAGCAGCCAAGCTGTTTCACCCCTCCACTTT
>TRBJ2-3|-|TRBV6-2/TRBV6-3|-
CASSLAPLRPGDTQYF
TGTGCCAGCAGTTTAGCTCCATTACGTCCTGGAGATACGCAGTATTTT
>TRBJ2-1|-|TRBV5-4|TRBD1
CASSFQGAPYNEQFF
TGTGCCAGCAGCTTCCAGGGGGCCCCTTACAATGAGCAGTTCTTC
>TRBJ1-5|-|TRBV20-1|-
CSARKDFHQPQHF
TGCAGTGCTAGGAAAGACTTTCATCAGCCCCAGCATTTT
>TRBJ1-4|many|TRBV19|TRBD1
CASSIGPGTGTSIFKNEKLFF
TGTGCCAGTAGTATAGGCCCCGGGACAGGGACCTCCATCTTCAAGAATGAAAAACTGTTTTTT
>TRBJ2-1|-|TRBV7-2|TRBD2
CASSSAGGRRNEQFF
TGTGCCAGCAGTTCCGCGGGGGGGCGACGCAATGAGCAGTTCTTC
>TRBJ2-5|-|TRBV6-5|-
CASSFSLLVSRGTQYF
TGTGCCAGCAGTTTTAGTCTCTTGGTCAGCCGGGGGACCCAGTACTTC
>TRBJ1-1|few|TRBV12-3/TRBV12-4|-
CASHRGTDRDTEAFF
TGTGCCAGCCACCGGGGAACTGACAGAGACACTGAAGCTTTCTTT
>TRBJ2-7|-|TRBV20-1|TRBD2
CSARVSASGTYEQYF
TGCAGTGCTAGAGTTTCGGCTAGCGGGACTTACGAGCAGTACTTC
>TRBJ2-4|many|TRBV6-1|-
CASSNQQYIQYF
TGTGCCAGCAGCAACCAGCAGTACATTCAGTACTTC
>TRBJ1-1|-|TRBV19|TRBD1
CASSIPGGARTEAFF
TGTGCCAGTAGTATCCCAGGGGGCGCGAGGACTGAAGCTTTCTTT
>TRBJ2-1|-|TRBV10-3|TRBD1
CAIRTGVLNEQFF
TGTGCCATCAGGACAGGGGTCTTGAATGAGCAGTTCTTC
>TRBJ1-2|few|TRBV25-1|TRBD1
CASSGMTGVLRGYTF
TGTGCCAGCAGTGGCATGACAGGGGTGCTGCGGGGCTACACCTTC
>TRBJ2-2|-|TRBV12-3/TRBV12-4|-
CASSGSANTGELFF
TGTGCCAGCAGCGGTAGCGCGAACACCGGGGAGCTGTTTTTT
>TRBJ2-7|once|TRBV10-3|TRBD1
CAIRGGTHLNEQYF
TGTGCCATCAGAGGGGGCACCCACCTCAACGAGCAGTACTTC
>TRBJ2-1|-|TRBV6-5|-
CASSYTGNNEQFF
TGTGCCAGCAGTTATACAGGGAACAATGAGCAGTTCTTC
>TRBJ2-7|-|TRBV18|-
CASSLQQSSYEQYF
TGTGCCAGCTCACTCCAACAGAGCTCCTACGAGCAGTACTTC
>TRBJ1-2|-|TRBV10-3|-
CAINRGGQNYGYTF
TGTGCCATCAACCGCGGGGGGCAAAACTATGGCTACACCTTC
>TRBJ1-1|-|TRBV6-6|-
CASSLLGPAGAEAFF
TGTGCCAGCAGTCTCCTTGGACCCGCTGGTGCTGAAGCTTTCTTT